This TCR beta chain was documented in a study of beta chain features in type 1 diabetes. Study-level points and caveats: Moderately but significantly shorter TCRB CDR3s were found in Type 1 diabetes patients in all four CD4+ subsets.

The table lists this clone with a few counts. The antigen is unknown. This CDR3 region has 16 residues. V gave up 1 base and J gave up 3 bases; unmatched junction bases: 5. Germline-derived CDR1 and CDR2 are LGHNA and YNFKEQ. As every portion of the isolated RNA was reverse transcribed, the sequencing read expressed TCRB transcripts. The method was immunoSEQ multiplex PCR; TCRdb's version includes in-frame clones alone and lacks a portion of them. The sample has approximately 150,000 clones; approximately 10% are singletons. The rearrangement links TRBV4-2 to TRBJ2-3; TRBD2 matches 9 bases. This TCR was sampled from a man aged 25 to 45 with type 1 diabetes. Material: central memory CD4+ T cells from blood. CDR3 region: CASSQGESGGTDTQYF. As DNA, the CDR3 is TGTGCCAGCAGCCAAGGGGAAAGCGGGGGGACAGATACGCAGTATTTT.